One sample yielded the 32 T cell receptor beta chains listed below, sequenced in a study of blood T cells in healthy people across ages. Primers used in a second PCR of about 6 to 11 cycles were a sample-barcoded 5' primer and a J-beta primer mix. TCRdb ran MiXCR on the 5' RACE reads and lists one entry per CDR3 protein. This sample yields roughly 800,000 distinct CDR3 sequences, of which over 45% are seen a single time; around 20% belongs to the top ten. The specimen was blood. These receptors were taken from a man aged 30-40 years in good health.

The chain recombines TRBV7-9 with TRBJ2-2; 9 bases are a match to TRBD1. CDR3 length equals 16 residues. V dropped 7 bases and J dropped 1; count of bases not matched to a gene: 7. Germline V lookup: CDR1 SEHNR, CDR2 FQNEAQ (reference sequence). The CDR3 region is CASNPEGQGNTGELFF. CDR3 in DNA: TGTGCCAGCAACCCCGAGGGACAGGGGAACACCGGGGAGCTGTTTTTT.

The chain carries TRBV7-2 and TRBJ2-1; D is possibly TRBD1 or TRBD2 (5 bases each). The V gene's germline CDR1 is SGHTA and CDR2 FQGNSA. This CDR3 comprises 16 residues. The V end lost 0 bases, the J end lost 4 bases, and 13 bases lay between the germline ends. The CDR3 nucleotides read TGTGCCAGCAGCTTAGCCCTCGGGACGGCTTACAATGAGCAGTTCTTC. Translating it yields CASSLALGTAYNEQFF.

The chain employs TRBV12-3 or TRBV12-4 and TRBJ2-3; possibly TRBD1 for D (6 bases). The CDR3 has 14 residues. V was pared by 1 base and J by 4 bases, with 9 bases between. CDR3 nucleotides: TGTGCCAGCAGTTTAGGGGGGCCCCCAGATACGCAGTATTTT. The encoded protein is CASSLGGPPDTQYF.

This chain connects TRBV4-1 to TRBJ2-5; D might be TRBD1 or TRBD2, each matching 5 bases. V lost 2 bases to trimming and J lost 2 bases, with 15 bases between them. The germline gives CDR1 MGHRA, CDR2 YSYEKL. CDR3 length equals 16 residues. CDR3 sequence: CASSQSPSEGQETQYF. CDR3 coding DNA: TGCGCCAGCAGCCAAAGTCCGAGTGAGGGGCAAGAGACCCAGTACTTC.

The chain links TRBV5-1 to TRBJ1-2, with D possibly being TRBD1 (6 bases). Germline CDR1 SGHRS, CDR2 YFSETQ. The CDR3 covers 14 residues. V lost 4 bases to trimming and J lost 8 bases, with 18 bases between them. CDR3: CASSVTGPVGGYTF. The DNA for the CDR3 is TGCGCCAGCAGCGTTACAGGGCCGGTCGGGGGCTACACCTTC.

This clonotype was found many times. CDR3 sequence: CAISPTSGGVVGEQFF. The CDR3 coding sequence is TGTGCCATCAGTCCGACTAGCGGGGGTGTCGTGGGGGAGCAGTTCTTC. J is TRBJ2-1 and V is TRBV10-3; 12 bases align to TRBD2. This CDR3 is built from 16 residues. With V trimmed by 5 bases and J by 10 bases, 12 bases remained unmatched. CDR1 is ENHRY, CDR2 SYGVKD, per germline.

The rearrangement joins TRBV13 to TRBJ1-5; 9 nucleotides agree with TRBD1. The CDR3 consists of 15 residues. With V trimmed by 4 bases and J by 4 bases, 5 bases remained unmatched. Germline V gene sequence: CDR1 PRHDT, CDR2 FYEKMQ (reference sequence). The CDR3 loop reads CASSSGTGTNQPQHF. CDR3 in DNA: TGTGCCAGCAGCTCCGGGACAGGGACGAATCAGCCCCAGCATTTT.

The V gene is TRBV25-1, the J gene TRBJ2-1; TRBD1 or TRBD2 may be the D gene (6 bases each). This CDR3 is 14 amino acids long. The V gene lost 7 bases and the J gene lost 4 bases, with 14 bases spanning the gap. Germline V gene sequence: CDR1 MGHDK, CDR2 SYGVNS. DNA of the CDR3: TGTGCCAGCACCGCGGGACACCTATACAATGAGCAGTTCTTC. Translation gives CASTAGHLYNEQFF.

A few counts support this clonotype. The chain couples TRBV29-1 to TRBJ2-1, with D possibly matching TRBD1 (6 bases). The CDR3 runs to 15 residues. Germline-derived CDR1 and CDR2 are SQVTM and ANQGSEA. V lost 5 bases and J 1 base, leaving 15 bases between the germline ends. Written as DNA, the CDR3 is TGCAGCGTTAAAGGACAGTTCGGGTCCTACAATGAGCAGTTCTTC. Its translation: CSVKGQFGSYNEQFF.

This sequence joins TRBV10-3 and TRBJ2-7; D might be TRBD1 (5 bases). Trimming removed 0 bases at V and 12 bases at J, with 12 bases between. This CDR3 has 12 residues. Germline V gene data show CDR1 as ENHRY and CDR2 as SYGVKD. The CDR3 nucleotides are TGTGCCATCAGTGAGTCGCAGCAGACAGTGTACTTC. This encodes CAISESQQTVYF.

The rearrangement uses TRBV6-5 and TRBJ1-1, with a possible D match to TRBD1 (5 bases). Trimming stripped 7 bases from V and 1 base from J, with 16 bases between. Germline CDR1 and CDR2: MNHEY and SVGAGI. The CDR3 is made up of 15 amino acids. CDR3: CASTGTGRKNTEAFF. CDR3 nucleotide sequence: TGTGCCAGCACAGGCACAGGTAGGAAGAACACTGAAGCTTTCTTT.

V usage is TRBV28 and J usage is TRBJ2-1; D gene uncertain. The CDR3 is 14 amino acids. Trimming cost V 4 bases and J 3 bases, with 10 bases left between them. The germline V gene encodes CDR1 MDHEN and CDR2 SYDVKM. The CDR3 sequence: CASSYHTDYNEQFF. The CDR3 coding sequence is TGTGCCAGCAGTTACCACACGGACTACAATGAGCAGTTCTTC. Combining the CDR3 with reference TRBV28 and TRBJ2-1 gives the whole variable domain DVKVTQSSRYLVKRTGEKVFLECVQDMDHENMFWYRQDPGLGLRLIYFSYDVKMKEKGDIPEGYSVSREKKERFSLILESASTNQTSMYLCASSYHTDYNEQFFGPGTRLTVL.

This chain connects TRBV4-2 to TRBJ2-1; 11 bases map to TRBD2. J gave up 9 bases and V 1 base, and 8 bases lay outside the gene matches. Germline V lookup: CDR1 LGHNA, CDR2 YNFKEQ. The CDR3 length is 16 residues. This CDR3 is CASSQVTSGSLSEQFF. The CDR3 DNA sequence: TGTGCCAGCAGCCAAGTTACTAGCGGGAGCCTGAGTGAGCAGTTCTTC.

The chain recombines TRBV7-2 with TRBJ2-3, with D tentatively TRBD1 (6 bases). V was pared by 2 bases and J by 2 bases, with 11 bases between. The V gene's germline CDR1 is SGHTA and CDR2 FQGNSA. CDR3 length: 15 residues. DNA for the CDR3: TGTGCCAGCAGCTTATTAGGACAGCCCACAGATACGCAGTATTTT. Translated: CASSLLGQPTDTQYF.

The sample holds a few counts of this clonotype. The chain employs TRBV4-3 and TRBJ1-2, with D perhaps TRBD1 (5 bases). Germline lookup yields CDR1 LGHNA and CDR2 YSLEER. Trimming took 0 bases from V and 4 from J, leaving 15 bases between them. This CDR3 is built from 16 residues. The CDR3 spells CASSQDWGSGVYGYTF. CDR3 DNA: TGCGCCAGCAGCCAAGATTGGGGGTCCGGGGTCTATGGCTACACCTTC.

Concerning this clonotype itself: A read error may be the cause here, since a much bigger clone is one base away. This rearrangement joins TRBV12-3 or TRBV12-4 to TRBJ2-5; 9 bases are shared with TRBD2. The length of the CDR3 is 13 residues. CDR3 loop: CTSGGPIIETQYF. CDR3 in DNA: TGTACCAGCGGGGGGCCTATCATCGAGACCCAGTACTTC.

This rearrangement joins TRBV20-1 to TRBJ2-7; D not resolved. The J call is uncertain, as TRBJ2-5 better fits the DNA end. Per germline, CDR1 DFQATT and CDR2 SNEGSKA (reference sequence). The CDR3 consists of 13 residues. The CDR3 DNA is TGCAGTGCTAGAGAATCGGGTAAAGAGACCCAGTACTTC. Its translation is CSARESGKETQYF.

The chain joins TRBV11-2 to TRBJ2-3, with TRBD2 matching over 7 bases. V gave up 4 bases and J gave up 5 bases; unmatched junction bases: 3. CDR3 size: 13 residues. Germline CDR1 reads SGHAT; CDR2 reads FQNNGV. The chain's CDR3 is CASSSLAIDTQYF. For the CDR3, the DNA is TGTGCCAGCAGCTCACTAGCGATAGATACGCAGTATTTT.

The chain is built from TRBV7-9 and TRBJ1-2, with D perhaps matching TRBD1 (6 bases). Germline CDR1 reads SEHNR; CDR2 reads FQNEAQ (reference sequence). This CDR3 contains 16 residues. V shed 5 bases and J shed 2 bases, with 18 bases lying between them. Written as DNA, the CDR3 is TGTGCCAGCAGCCGGAGCCAGGGGTTTGTCAACTATGGCTACACCTTC. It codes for CASSRSQGFVNYGYTF.

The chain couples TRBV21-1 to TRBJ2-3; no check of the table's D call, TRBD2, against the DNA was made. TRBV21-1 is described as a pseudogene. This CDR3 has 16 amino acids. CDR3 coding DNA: TGTGCCAGCAGCAAAAATGAAGTCCAAGGGACAGATACGCAGTATTTT. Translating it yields CASSKNEVQGTDTQYF.

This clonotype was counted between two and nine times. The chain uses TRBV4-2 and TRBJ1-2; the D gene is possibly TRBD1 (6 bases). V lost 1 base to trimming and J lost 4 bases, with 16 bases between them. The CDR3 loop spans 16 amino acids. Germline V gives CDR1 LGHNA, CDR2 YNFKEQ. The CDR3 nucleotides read TGTGCCAGCAGCCAAGGCAGCGGTTGGGGGGCCTATGGCTACACCTTC. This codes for CASSQGSGWGAYGYTF.

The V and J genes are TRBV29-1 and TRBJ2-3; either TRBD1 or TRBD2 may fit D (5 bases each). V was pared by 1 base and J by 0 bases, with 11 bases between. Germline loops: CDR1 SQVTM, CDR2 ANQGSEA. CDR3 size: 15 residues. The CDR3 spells CSVEASGRSTDTQYF. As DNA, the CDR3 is TGCAGCGTTGAAGCCTCGGGACGGAGCACAGATACGCAGTATTTT.

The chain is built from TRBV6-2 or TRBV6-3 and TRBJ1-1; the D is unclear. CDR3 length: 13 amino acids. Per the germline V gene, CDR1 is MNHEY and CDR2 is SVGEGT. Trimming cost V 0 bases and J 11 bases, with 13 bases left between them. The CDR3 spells CASSYSTGPGAFF. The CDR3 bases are TGTGCCAGCAGTTACTCGACTGGGCCTGGGGCTTTCTTT.

The DNA of the CDR3 is TGTGCCAGCAGTGACCCGACTTTTATCGCTGAGCAGTTCTTC. It is translated as CASSDPTFIAEQFF. This sequence joins TRBV6-5 and TRBJ2-1; D gene unclear. The germline gives CDR1 MNHEY, CDR2 SVGAGI. Trimming removed 5 bases at V and 9 bases at J, with 17 bases between. The CDR3 sequence is 14 residues long.

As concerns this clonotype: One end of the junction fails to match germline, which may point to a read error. The CDR3 reads CASSPPTDAQYF. DNA of the CDR3: TGTGCCAGCTCCCCCCCCACAGATGCGCAGTATTTT. V is TRBV7-2 and J is TRBJ2-3; D not resolved. This CDR3 has 12 amino acids. Germline assignment: CDR1 SGHTA and CDR2 FQGNSA.

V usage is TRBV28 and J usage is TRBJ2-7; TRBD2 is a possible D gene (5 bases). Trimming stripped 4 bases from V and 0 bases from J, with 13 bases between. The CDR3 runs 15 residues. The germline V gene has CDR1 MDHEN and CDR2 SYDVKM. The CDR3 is CASSSGSISSYEQYF. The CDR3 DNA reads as TGTGCCAGCAGTTCTGGGAGTATTAGCTCCTACGAGCAGTACTTC.

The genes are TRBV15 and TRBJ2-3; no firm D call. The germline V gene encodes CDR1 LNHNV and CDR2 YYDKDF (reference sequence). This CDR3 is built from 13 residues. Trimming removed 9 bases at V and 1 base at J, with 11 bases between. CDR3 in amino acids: CATGPSGTDTQYF. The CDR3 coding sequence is TGTGCCACTGGGCCCTCGGGCACAGATACGCAGTATTTT.

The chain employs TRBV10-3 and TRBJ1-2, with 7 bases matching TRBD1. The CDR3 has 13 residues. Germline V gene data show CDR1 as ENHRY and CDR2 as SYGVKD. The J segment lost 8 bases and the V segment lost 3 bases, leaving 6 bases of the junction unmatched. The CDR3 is CAISETGEGGYTF. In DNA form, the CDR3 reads TGTGCCATCAGTGAAACAGGGGAGGGAGGCTACACCTTC.

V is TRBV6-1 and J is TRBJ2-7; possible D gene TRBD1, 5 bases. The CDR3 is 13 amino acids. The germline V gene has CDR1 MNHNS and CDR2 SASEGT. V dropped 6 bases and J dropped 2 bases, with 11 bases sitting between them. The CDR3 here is CASRKDSTYEQYF. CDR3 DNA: TGTGCCAGCAGAAAAGACAGTACCTACGAGCAGTACTTC.

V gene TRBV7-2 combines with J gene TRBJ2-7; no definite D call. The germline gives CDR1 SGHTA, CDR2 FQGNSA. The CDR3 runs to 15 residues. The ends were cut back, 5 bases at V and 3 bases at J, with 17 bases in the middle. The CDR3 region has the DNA TGTGCCAGCAGCCCATTCGCCGATGGCTACTACGAGCAGTACTTC. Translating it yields CASSPFADGYYEQYF.

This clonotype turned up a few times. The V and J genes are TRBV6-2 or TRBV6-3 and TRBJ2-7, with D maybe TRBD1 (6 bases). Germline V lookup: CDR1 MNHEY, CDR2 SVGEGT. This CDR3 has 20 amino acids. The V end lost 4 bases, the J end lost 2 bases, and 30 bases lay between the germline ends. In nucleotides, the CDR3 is TGTGCCAGCAGTTGGCTCCCAACAGGGTACGACGGTCGTTCACCCTACGAGCAGTACTTC. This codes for CASSWLPTGYDGRSPYEQYF.

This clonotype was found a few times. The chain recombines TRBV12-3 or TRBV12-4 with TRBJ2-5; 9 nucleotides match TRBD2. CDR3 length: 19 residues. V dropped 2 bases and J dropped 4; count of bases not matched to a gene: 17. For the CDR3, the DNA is TGTGCCAGCAGTTTAATCAGGGAGGTTAGCGGGAGACCCCGAGAGACCCAGTACTTC. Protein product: CASSLIREVSGRPRETQYF.